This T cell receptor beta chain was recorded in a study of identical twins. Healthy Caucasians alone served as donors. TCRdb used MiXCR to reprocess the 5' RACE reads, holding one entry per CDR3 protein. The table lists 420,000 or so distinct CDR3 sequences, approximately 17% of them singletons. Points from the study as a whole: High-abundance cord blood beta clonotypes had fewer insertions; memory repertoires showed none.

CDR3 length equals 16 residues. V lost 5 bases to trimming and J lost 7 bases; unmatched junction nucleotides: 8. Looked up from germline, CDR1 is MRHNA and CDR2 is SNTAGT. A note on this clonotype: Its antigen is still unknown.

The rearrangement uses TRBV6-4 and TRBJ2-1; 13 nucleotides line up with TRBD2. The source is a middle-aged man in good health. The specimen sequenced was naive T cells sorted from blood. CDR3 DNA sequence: TGTGCCAGCAGTAGGACTAGCGGGAGAGTTAAGAATGAGCAGTTCTTC. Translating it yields CASSRTSGRVKNEQFF.